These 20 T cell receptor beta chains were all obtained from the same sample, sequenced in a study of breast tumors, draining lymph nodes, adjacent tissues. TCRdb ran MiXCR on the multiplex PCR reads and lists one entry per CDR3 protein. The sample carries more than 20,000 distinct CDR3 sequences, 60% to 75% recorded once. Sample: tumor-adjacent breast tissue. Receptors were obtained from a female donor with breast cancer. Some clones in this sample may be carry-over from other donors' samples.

CDR3 bases: TGTGCCACCTCGGACAGCCCCTATGGCTACACCTTC. This gives the protein CATSDSPYGYTF. The rearrangement uses TRBV24-1 and TRBJ1-2; possibly TRBD1 for D (6 bases). Germline V gives CDR1 KGHDR, CDR2 SFDVKD. The CDR3 loop spans 12 amino acids. The V gene lost 9 bases and the J gene lost 4 bases, with 11 bases spanning the gap.

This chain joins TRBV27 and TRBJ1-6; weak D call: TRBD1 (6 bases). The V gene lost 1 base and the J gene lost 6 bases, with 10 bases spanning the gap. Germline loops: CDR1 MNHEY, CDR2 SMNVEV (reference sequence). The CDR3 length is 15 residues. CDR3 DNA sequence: TGTGCCAGCAGTTTATTTTGGGGGCCTAATTCACCCCTCCACTTT. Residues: CASSLFWGPNSPLHF.

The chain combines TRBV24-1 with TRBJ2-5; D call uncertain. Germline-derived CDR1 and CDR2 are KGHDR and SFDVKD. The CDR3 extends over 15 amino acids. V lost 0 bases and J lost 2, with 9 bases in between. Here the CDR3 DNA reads TGTGCCACCAGTGATTTGTCTGGGGTGCAAGAGACCCAGTACTTC. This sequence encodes CATSDLSGVQETQYF.

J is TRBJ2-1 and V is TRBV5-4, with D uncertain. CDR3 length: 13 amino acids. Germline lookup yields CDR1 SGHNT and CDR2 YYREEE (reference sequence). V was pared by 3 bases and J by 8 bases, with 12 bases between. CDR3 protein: CASSSTNSDEQFF. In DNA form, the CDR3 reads TGTGCCAGCAGCTCGACAAACAGCGATGAGCAGTTCTTC. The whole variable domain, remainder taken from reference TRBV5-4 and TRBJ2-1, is ETGVTQSPTHLIKTRGQQVTLRCSSQSGHNTVSWYQQALGQGPQFIFQYYREEENGRGNFPPRFSGLQFPNYSSELNVNALELDDSALYLCASSSTNSDEQFFGPGTRLTVL.

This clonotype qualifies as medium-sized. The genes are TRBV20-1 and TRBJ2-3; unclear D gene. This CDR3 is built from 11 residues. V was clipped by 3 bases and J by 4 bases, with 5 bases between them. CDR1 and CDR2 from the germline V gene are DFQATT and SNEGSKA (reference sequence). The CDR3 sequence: CSARWADTQYF. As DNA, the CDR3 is TGCAGTGCTAGGTGGGCAGATACGCAGTATTTT.

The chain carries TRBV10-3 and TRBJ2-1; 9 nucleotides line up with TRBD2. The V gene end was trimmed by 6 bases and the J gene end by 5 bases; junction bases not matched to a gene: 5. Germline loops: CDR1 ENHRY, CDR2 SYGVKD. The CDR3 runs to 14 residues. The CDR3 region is CAIRKREANNEQFF. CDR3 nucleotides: TGTGCCATCAGGAAGCGGGAGGCCAACAATGAGCAGTTCTTC.

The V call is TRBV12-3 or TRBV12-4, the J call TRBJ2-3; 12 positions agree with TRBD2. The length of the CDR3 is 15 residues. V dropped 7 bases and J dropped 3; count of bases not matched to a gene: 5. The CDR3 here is CASTLTSGGTDTQYF. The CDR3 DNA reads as TGTGCCAGCACCTTAACTAGCGGGGGGACAGATACGCAGTATTTT.

In DNA form, the CDR3 reads TGTGCCAGTAGCATGGGACTTCGAAGGAGTTCACCCCTCCACTTT. This codes for CASSMGLRRSSPLHF. The chain employs TRBV19 and TRBJ1-6; TRBD1 is a possible D gene (5 bases). The germline gives CDR1 LNHDA, CDR2 SQIVND (reference sequence). This CDR3 region has 15 residues. Deletions cut 6 bases from V and 9 bases from J, with 18 bases between.

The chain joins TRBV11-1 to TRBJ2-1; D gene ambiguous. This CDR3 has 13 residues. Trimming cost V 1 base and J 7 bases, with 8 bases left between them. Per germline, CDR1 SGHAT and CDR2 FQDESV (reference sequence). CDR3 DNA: TGTGCCAGCAGCTTAGGACGGGTGAATGAGCAGTTCTTC. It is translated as CASSLGRVNEQFF.

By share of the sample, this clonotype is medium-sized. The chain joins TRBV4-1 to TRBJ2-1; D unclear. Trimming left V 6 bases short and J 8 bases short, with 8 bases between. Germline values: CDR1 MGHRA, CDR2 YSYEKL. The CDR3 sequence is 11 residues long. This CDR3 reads CASSLSDEQFF. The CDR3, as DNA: TGCGCCAGCAGTCTGTCAGATGAGCAGTTCTTC.

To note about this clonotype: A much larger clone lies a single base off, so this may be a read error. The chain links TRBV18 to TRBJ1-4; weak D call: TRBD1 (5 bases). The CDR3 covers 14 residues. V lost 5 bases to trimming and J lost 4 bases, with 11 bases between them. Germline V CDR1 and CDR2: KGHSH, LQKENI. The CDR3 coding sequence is TGTGCCAGCTCAGTTGACGGACATAATGAAAAACTGTTTTTT. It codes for CASSVDGHNEKLFF.

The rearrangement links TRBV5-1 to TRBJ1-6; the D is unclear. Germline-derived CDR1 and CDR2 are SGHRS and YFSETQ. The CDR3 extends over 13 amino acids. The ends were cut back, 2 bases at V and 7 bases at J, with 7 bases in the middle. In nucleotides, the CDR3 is TGCGCCAGCAGCTTTCAACTAAATTCACCCCTCCACTTT. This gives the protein CASSFQLNSPLHF.

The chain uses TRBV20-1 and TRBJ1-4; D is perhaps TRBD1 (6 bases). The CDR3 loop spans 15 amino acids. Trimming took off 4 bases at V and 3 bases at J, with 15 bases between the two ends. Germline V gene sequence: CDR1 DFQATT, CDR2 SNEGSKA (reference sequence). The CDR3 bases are TGCAGTGCTACGGGGGCTATGGCGTCTAATGAAAAACTGTTTTTT. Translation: CSATGAMASNEKLFF.

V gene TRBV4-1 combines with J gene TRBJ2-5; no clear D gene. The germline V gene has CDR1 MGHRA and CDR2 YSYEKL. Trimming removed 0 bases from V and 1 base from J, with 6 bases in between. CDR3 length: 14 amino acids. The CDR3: CASSQDPSQETQYF. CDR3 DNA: TGCGCCAGCAGCCAAGATCCTAGCCAAGAGACCCAGTACTTC.

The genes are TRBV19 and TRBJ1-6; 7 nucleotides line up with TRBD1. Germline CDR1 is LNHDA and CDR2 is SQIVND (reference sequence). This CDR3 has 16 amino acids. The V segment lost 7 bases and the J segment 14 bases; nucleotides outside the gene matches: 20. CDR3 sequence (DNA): TGTGCCAGTACCCCTGATCCGGGACAGATTTATGTTTCCCTCCACTTT. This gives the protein CASTPDPGQIYVSLHF.

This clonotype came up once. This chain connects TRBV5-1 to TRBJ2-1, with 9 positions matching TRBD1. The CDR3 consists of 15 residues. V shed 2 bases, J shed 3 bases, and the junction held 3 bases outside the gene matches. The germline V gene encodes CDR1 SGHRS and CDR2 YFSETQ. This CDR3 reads CASSFGQGIYNEQFF. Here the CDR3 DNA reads TGCGCCAGCAGCTTTGGACAGGGGATCTACAATGAGCAGTTCTTC.

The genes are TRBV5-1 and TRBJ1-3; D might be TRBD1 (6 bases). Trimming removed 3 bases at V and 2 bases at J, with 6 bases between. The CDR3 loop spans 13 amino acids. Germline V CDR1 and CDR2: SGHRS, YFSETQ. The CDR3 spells CASSSGAGNTIYF. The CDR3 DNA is TGCGCCAGCAGCTCAGGGGCTGGAAACACCATATATTTT.

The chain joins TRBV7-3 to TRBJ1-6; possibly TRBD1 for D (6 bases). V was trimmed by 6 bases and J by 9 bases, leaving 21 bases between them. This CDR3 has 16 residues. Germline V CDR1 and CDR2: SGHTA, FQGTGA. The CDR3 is CASRLKLSGGRSPLHF. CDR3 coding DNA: TGTGCCAGCAGACTTAAACTATCCGGGGGCCGTTCACCCCTCCACTTT.

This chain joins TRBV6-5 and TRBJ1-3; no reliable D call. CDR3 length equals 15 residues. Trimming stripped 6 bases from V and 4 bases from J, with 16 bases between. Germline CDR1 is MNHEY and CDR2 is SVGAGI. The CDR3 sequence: CASSGGSGGGNTIYF. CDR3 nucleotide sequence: TGTGCCAGCAGCGGAGGCTCAGGTGGAGGAAACACCATATATTTT.

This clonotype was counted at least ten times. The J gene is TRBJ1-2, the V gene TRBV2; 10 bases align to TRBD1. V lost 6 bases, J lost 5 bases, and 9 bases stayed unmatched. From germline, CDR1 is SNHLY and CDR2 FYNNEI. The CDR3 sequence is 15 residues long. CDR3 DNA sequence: TGTGCCAGCAGGATGACAGGGGGCGAGGGGTATGGCTACACCTTC. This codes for CASRMTGGEGYGYTF.